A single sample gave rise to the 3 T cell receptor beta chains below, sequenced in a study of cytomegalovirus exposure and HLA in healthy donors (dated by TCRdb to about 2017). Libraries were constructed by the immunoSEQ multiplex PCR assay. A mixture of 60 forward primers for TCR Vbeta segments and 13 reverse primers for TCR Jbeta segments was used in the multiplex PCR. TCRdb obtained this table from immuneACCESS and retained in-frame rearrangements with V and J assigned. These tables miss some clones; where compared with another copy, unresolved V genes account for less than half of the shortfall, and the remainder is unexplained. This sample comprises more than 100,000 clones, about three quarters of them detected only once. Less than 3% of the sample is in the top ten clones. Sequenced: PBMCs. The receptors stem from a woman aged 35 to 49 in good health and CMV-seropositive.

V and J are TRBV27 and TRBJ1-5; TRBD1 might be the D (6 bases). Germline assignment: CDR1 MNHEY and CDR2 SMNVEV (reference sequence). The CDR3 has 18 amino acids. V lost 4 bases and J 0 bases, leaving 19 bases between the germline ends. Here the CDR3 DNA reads TGTGCCAGCAGTTCCGCTATGCCCGGACAGCATAGCAATCAGCCCCAGCATTTT. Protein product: CASSSAMPGQHSNQPQHF.

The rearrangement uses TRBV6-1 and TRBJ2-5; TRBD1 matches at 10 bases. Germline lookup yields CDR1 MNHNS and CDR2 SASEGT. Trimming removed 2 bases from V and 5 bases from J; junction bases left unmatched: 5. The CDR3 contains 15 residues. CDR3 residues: CASSEPGQGTETQYF. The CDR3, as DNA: TGTGCCAGCAGTGAACCGGGACAGGGGACGGAGACCCAGTACTTC.

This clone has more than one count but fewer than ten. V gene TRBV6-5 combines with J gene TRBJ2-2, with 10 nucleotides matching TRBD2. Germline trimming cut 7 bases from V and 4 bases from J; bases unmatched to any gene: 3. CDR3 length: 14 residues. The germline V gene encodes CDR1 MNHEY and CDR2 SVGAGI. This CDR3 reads CASTASGSTGELFF. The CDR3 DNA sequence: TGTGCCAGCACTGCTAGCGGGAGCACCGGGGAGCTGTTTTTT.